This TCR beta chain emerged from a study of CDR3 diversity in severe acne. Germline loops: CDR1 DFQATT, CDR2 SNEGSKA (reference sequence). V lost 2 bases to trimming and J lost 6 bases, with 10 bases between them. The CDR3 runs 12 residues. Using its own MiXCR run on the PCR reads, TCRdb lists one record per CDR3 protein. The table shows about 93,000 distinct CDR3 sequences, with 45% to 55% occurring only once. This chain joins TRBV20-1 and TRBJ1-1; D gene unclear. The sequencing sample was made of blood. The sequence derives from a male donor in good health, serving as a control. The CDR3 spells CSARPGKAEAFF. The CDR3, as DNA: TGCAGTGCTAGACCCGGGAAGGCTGAAGCTTTCTTT.